The 5 T cell receptor beta chains reported below all come from one sample, sequenced in a study of T cell repertoires in cytomegalovirus infection. From the reads, TCRdb called clonotypes with MiXCR, one entry per CDR3 protein. The profile shows some 800,000 distinct CDR3 sequences, almost 30% of them singletons. These receptors' antigens are unknown. The sequenced sample was cultured CD8+ T cells from PBMCs, obtained from culture after CMV antigen stimulation. These receptor sequences come from a human donor in good health (CMV status not recorded). Some clones in this sample may be carry-over from other donors' samples.

Only a few counts were recorded for this clonotype. The V call is TRBV7-8, the J call TRBJ2-1; 11 positions match TRBD2. Trimming removed 6 bases from V and 9 bases from J; junction bases left unmatched: 7. The CDR3 spans 14 residues. The germline V gene has CDR1 SGHVS and CDR2 FQNEAQ. CDR3 protein: CASSSGGAGSEQFF. CDR3 bases: TGTGCCAGCAGTAGCGGGGGGGCCGGCAGTGAGCAGTTCTTC.

This chain joins TRBV10-3 and TRBJ2-2; 9 bases map to TRBD2. This CDR3 comprises 15 residues. The V gene end was trimmed by 4 bases and the J gene end by 5 bases; junction bases not matched to a gene: 5. CDR1 and CDR2 from the germline V gene are ENHRY and SYGVKD. In DNA form, the CDR3 reads TGTGCCATCAGTGGGGTAGCGGGGGATACCGGGGAGCTGTTTTTT. Its translation: CAISGVAGDTGELFF.

The rearrangement uses TRBV7-6 and TRBJ2-7; 12 bases map to TRBD2. The CDR3 contains 15 residues. Germline-derived CDR1 and CDR2 are SGHVS and FNYEAQ. The V and J ends lost 4 bases and 2 bases, in that order; junction bases with no gene match: 3. CDR3 nucleotide sequence: TGTGCCAGCAGCTATGGACTAGCGGGAACCTACGAGCAGTACTTC. Amino acids: CASSYGLAGTYEQYF. The whole variable domain, remainder taken from reference TRBV7-6 and TRBJ2-7, is GAGVSQSPRYKVTKRGQDVALRCDPISGHVSLYWYRQALGQGPEFLTYFNYEAQQDKSGLPNDRFSAERPEGSISTLTIQRTEQRDSAMYRCASSYGLAGTYEQYFGPGTRLTVT.

CDR3 DNA sequence: TGTGCCAGTAGTATTACTCCTGAGAATGAGCAGTTCTTC. It codes for CASSITPENEQFF. V is TRBV19 and J is TRBJ2-1; no clear D. Germline loops: CDR1 LNHDA, CDR2 SQIVND (reference sequence). CDR3 length: 13 residues. Trimming left V 3 bases short and J 7 bases short, with 10 bases between.

This clonotype has more than one count but fewer than ten. The chain couples TRBV27 to TRBJ2-4; 7 positions agree with TRBD1. The germline CDR1 and CDR2 sequences are MNHEY and SMNVEV (reference sequence). There are 14 residues in the CDR3. After removal of 4 bases from V and 4 bases from J, the junction contained 4 bases not matched to a gene. The CDR3 DNA reads as TGTGCCAGCAGTTCTCCGGACAGGAAAAACATTCAGTACTTC. Residues: CASSSPDRKNIQYF.